This T cell receptor beta chain was profiled in a study of blood T cell repertoires in COVID-19. About the research overall: Researchers got acute and convalescent COVID-19 samples from the United States, Italy and Spain. From T cells, B-cell-depleted T cells, or PBMCs came the material, which was cDNA or gDNA.

Authors' methods: Estimates of nucleated cell counts were drawn from the amplification of reference gene primers. Profiling relied on immunoSEQ multiplex PCR, and the TCRdb table lists in-frame clones only, not all of them. V and J calls and clone size are as listed in that table; D and trimming were resolved from the DNA. The sample gives 150,000 to 170,000 clones, around 90% of which show up once; around 0.55% is in the top ten. The CDR3 consists of 15 residues. The germline V and J ends were trimmed by 4 bases and 7 bases, with 14 bases remaining between them. The chain carries TRBV23-1 and TRBJ1-6, with TRBD1 as a possible D gene (6 bases). TRBV23-1 is placed among ORFs of uncertain function. This sequence originates from a man between 50 and 59 years old with acute or convalescent COVID-19. The specimen was peripheral blood. The CDR3 DNA is TGCGCCAGCAGTCGCCGGGACACAAGAAATTCACCCCTCCACTTT. It translates to CASSRRDTRNSPLHF.